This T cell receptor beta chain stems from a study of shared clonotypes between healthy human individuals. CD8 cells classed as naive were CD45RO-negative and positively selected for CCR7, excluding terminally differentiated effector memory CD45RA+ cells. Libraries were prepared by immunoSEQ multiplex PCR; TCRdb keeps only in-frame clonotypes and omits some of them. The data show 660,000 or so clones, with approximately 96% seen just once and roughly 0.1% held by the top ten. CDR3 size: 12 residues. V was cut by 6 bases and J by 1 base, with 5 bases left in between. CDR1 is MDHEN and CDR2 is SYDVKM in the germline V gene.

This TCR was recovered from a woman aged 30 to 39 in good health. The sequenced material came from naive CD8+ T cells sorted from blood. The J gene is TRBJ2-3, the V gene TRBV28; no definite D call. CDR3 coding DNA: TGTGCCAGCAGAACGGGCACAGATACGCAGTATTTT. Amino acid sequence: CASRTGTDTQYF.